This paragraph reports one T cell receptor beta chain. Its antigen is undetermined. CDR3 length equals 15 residues. The V gene end was trimmed by 4 bases and the J gene end by 2 bases; junction bases not matched to a gene: 1. Germline loops: CDR1 SNHLY, CDR2 FYNNEI. This specimen comes from a study of T cell responses to AZD1222 COVID-19 vaccine. General study points: With dominance at 160-218 and 743-854, vaccine-associated CD4 TCRs spanned spike.

Sequencing was performed with immunoSEQ multiplex PCR; in TCRdb, only in-frame clones are kept and a portion is missing. The sample has approximately 150,000 clones; roughly 90% are singletons. The origin of this receptor is an adult in good health. V gene TRBV2 combines with J gene TRBJ2-1, with 11 bases matching TRBD1. Source: peripheral blood, taken on day 0 of AZD1222 vaccination. Written as DNA, the CDR3 is TGTGCCAGCAGTGGGACAGGGGGCGCCTACAATGAGCAGTTCTTC. Translated, it gives CASSGTGGAYNEQFF.